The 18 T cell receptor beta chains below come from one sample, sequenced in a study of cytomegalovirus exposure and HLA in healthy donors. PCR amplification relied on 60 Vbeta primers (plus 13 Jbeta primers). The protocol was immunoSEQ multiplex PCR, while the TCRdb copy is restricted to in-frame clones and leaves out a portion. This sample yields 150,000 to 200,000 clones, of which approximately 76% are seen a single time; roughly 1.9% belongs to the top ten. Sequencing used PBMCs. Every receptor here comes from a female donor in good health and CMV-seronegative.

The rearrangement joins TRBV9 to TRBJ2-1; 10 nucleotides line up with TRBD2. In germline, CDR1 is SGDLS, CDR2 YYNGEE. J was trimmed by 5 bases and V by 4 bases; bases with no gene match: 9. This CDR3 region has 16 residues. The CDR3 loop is CASSPRWTSGHNEQFF. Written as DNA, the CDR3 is TGTGCCAGCAGCCCCCGTTGGACTAGCGGCCACAATGAGCAGTTCTTC.

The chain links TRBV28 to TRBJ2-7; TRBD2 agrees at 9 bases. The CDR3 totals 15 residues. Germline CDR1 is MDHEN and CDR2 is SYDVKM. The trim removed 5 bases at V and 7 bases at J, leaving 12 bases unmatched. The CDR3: CASSTNAGGNKEQYF. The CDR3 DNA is TGTGCCAGCAGTACCAATGCGGGGGGGAATAAAGAGCAGTACTTC.

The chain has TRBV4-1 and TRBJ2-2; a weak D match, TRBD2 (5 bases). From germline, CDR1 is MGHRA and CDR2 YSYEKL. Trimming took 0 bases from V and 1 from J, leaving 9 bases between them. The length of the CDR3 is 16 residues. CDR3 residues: CASSQEEGRNTGELFF. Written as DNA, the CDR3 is TGCGCCAGCAGCCAAGAAGAGGGAAGGAACACCGGGGAGCTGTTTTTT.

The CDR3 loop reads CASAPRTDEKLFF. The CDR3, as DNA: TGTGCCAGTGCTCCCCGGACAGATGAAAAACTGTTTTTT. The chain uses TRBV19 and TRBJ1-4, with D maybe TRBD1 (6 bases). The CDR3 has 13 amino acids. Germline loops: CDR1 LNHDA, CDR2 SQIVND (reference sequence). Trimming removed 8 bases at V and 6 bases at J, with 13 bases between.

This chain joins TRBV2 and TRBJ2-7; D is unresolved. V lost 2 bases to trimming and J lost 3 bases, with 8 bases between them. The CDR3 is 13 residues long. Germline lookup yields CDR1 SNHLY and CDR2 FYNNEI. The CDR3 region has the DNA TGTGCCAGCAGTGAATGGGCAGGCTACGAGCAGTACTTC. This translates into CASSEWAGYEQYF.

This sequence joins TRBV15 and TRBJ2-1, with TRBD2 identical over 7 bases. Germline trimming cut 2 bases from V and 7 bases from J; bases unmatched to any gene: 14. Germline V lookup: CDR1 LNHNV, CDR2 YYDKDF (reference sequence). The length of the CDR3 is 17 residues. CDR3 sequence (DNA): TGTGCCACCAGCAGATACGAGGCGGGGAGGGCTAGGAATGAGCAGTTCTTC. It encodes CATSRYEAGRARNEQFF.

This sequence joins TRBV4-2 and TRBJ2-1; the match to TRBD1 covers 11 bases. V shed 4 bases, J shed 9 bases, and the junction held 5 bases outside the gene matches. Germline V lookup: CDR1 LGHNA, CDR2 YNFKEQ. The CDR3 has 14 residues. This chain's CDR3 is CASSRGQGVSEQFF. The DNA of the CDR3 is TGTGCCAGCAGCCGGGGACAGGGGGTCAGTGAGCAGTTCTTC.

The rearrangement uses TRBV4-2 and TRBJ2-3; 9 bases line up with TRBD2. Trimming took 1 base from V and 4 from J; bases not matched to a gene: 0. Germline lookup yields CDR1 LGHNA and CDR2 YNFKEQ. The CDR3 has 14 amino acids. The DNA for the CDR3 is TGTGCCAGCAGCCAAGGCGGGAGGGCAGATACGCAGTATTTT. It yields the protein CASSQGGRADTQYF.

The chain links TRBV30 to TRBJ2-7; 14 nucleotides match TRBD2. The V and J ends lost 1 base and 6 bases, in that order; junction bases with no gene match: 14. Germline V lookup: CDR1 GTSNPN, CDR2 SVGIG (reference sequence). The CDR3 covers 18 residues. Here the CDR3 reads CAWSAGTSGRSRLPEQYF. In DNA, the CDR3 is TGTGCCTGGAGTGCCGGGACTAGCGGGAGATCGCGGCTCCCCGAGCAGTACTTC. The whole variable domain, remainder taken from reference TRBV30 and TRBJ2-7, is SQTIHQWPATLVQPVGSPLSLECTVEGTSNPNLYWYRQAAGRGLQLLFYSVGIGQISSEVPQNLSASRPQDRQFILSSKKLLLSDSGFYLCAWSAGTSGRSRLPEQYFGPGTRLTVT.

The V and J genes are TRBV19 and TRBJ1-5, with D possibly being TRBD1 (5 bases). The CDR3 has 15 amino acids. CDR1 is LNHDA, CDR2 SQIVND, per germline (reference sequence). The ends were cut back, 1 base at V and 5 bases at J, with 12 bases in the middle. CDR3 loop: CASSIGGGADQPQHF. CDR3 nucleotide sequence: TGTGCCAGTAGTATAGGGGGCGGAGCTGATCAGCCCCAGCATTTT.

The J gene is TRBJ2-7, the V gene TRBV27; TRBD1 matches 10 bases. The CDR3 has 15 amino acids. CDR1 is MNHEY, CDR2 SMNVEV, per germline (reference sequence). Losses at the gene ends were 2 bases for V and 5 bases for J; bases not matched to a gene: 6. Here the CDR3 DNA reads TGTGCCAGCAGTTTAGCCGGGACAGGGGTGGACGAGCAGTACTTC. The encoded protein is CASSLAGTGVDEQYF.

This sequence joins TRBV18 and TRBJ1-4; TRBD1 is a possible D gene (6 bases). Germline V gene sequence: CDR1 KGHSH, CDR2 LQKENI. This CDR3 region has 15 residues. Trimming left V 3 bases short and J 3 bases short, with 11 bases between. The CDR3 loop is CASSPRQASNEKLFF. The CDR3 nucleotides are TGTGCCAGCTCACCTCGACAGGCCTCTAATGAAAAACTGTTTTTT.

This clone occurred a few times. As DNA, the CDR3 is TGTGCCAGCAGCTTGGGGTCGTTCCTAGCGGGAGACGAGCAGTACTTC. Protein sequence: CASSLGSFLAGDEQYF. The chain employs TRBV5-6 and TRBJ2-7; 10 nucleotides align to TRBD2. Per germline, CDR1 SGHDT and CDR2 YYEEEE. Trimming at V came to 0 bases and at J to 5 bases, leaving 8 bases not matched to a gene. This CDR3 is built from 16 residues.

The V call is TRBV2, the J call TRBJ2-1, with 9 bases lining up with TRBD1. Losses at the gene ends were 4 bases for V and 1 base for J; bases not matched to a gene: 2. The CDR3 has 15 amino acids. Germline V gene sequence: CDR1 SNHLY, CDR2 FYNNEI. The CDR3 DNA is TGTGCCAGCAGTGGGGACAGGGAGTCCTACAATGAGCAGTTCTTC. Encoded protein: CASSGDRESYNEQFF. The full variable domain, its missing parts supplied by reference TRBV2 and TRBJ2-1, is EPEVTQTPSHQVTQMGQEVILRCVPISNHLYFYWYRQILGQKVEFLVSFYNNEISEKSEIFDDQFSVERPDGSNFTLKIRSTKLEDSAMYFCASSGDRESYNEQFFGPGTRLTVL.

The CDR3 protein is CASSLDRQDTIYF. The CDR3 DNA reads TGCGCCAGCAGCTTGGACAGGCAAGACACCATATATTTT. The V and J genes are TRBV5-1 and TRBJ1-3; tentative D call: TRBD1 (5 bases). The CDR3 consists of 13 residues. In germline, CDR1 is SGHRS, CDR2 YFSETQ. V lost 0 bases and J lost 8, with 9 bases in between. Full variable domain (outside the CDR3, taken from reference TRBV5-1 and TRBJ1-3): KAGVTQTPRYLIKTRGQQVTLSCSPISGHRSVSWYQQTPGQGLQFLFEYFSETQRNKGNFPGRFSGRQFSNSRSEMNVSTLELGDSALYLCASSLDRQDTIYFGEGSWLTVV.

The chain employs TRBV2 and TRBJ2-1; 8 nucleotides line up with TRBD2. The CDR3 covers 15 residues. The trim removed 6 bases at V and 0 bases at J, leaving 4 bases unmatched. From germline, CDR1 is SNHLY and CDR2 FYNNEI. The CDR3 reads CASRVSGTSYNEQFF. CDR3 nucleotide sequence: TGTGCCAGCAGGGTTAGCGGGACCTCCTACAATGAGCAGTTCTTC.

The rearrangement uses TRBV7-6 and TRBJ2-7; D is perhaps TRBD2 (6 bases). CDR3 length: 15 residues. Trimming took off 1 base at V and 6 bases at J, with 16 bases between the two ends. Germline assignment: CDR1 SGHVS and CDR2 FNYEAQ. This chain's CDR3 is CASSLGGTAVGEQYF. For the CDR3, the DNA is TGTGCCAGCAGCTTAGGCGGGACCGCCGTGGGCGAGCAGTACTTC. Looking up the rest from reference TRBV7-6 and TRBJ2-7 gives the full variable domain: GAGVSQSPRYKVTKRGQDVALRCDPISGHVSLYWYRQALGQGPEFLTYFNYEAQQDKSGLPNDRFSAERPEGSISTLTIQRTEQRDSAMYRCASSLGGTAVGEQYFGPGTRLTVT.

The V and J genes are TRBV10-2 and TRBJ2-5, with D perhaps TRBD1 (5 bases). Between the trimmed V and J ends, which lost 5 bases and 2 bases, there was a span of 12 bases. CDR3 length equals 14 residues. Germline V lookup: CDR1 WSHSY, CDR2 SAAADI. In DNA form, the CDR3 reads TGCGCCAGCAGTTTGGGGCACCAACAAGAGACCCAGTACTTC. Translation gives CASSLGHQQETQYF.